Listed below are T cell receptor beta chains from one sample, sequenced in a study of cytomegalovirus exposure and HLA in healthy donors. Here immunoSEQ multiplex PCR was the method, and the copy in TCRdb shows in-frame clones only, minus some. The data show about 170,000 clones, approximately 80% seen once. Sequenced sample: PBMCs. These receptors came from a woman younger than 35 in good health and CMV-seronegative. CDR3s include the opening cysteine and the closing phenylalanine or tryptophan. Each record gives: D gene, J gene, clone size, V gene, CDR3 protein, CDR3 DNA. A D gene is named only where the DNA matches it firmly. Size is stated for part of the rows, as once, few or many counts, or as a class when the clone is expanded.

. | TRBJ1-1 | few | TRBV5-1 | CASNNPGGSTEAFF | TGCGCCAGCAACAACCCCGGGGGGAGCACTGAAGCTTTCTTT
. | TRBJ2-2 | . | TRBV19 | CASSAYSGRNTGELFF | TGTGCCAGTAGTGCATATAGCGGTAGGAACACCGGGGAGCTGTTTTTT
. | TRBJ2-7 | . | TRBV27 | CASSFLFGEQYF | TGTGCCAGCAGTTTTCTATTTGGCGAGCAGTACTTC
. | TRBJ2-1 | . | TRBV9 | CASSGPPLTAYNEQFF | TGTGCCAGCAGCGGGCCACCACTAACCGCATACAATGAGCAGTTCTTC
. | TRBJ1-2 | few | TRBV10-3 | CAISESGGLANYGYTF | TGTGCCATCAGTGAGTCAGGCGGGTTAGCTAACTATGGCTACACCTTC
TRBD2 | TRBJ2-1 | . | TRBV7-6 | CASSRRTSGYNEQFF | TGTGCCAGCAGCCGACGGACTAGCGGATACAATGAGCAGTTCTTC
TRBD1 | TRBJ2-7 | . | TRBV28 | CASDRGSYEQYF | TGTGCCAGCGACAGGGGCTCCTACGAGCAGTACTTC
. | TRBJ2-7 | . | TRBV27 | CASSSSDYEQYF | TGTGCCAGCAGTTCTTCAGACTACGAGCAGTACTTC
. | TRBJ1-5 | . | TRBV15 | CATRRPGARNQPQHF | TGTGCCACCAGAAGACCTGGGGCACGCAATCAGCCCCAGCATTTT
. | TRBJ1-5 | . | TRBV19 | CASSGQEKPQHF | TGTGCCAGTAGTGGGCAGGAAAAGCCCCAGCATTTT
. | TRBJ1-2 | few | TRBV19 | CASSPGTYYGYTF | TGTGCCAGTAGTCCGGGGACTTACTATGGCTACACCTTC
. | TRBJ2-5 | . | TRBV19 | CASRPIADQETQYF | TGTGCCAGTAGGCCAATAGCGGACCAAGAGACCCAGTACTTC
TRBD2 | TRBJ2-3 | . | TRBV7-9 | CASSQGTSGSTDTQYF | TGTGCCAGCAGCCAGGGGACTAGCGGGAGCACAGATACGCAGTATTTT
. | TRBJ1-2 | . | TRBV7-9 | CASSFYDSYGYTF | TGTGCCAGCAGCTTTTACGATAGCTATGGCTACACCTTC
. | TRBJ2-1 | . | TRBV28 | CASSPLANEQFF | TGTGCCAGCAGTCCCCTGGCCAATGAGCAGTTCTTC
. | TRBJ1-1 | . | TRBV7-2 | CASSLAGTEAFF | TGTGCCAGCAGCTTAGCCGGCACTGAAGCTTTCTTT
. | TRBJ1-1 | few | TRBV7-9 | CASKRDTEAFF | TGTGCCAGCAAGCGGGACACTGAAGCTTTCTTT
TRBD2 | TRBJ2-1 | few | TRBV2 | CASSPGTSDGNEQFF | TGTGCCAGCAGCCCCGGGACTAGCGATGGTAATGAGCAGTTCTTC
TRBD2 | TRBJ2-5 | . | TRBV7-9 | CASSLSEGGETQYF | TGTGCCAGCAGCTTATCGGAGGGAGGGGAGACCCAGTACTTC
. | TRBJ1-2 | . | TRBV15 | CATSRDLDRNAGYTF | TGTGCCACCAGCAGAGATCTTGACAGGAATGCCGGCTACACCTTC
TRBD2 | TRBJ2-3 | . | TRBV7-9 | CASSYGLAGSTDTQYF | TGTGCCAGCAGCTACGGACTAGCGGGGAGCACAGATACGCAGTATTTT
. | TRBJ2-1 | . | TRBV9 | CASSVAGGSYNEQLF | .
TRBD2 | TRBJ2-7 | . | TRBV7-9 | CASSLGSSGRYEQYF | TGTGCCAGCAGCTTAGGCTCTAGCGGGCGGTACGAGCAGTACTTC
. | TRBJ2-1 | . | TRBV10-1 | CASSGPGENDYEQFF | TGCGCCAGCAGTGGCCCAGGGGAGAATGACTATGAGCAGTTCTTC
. | TRBJ2-5 | . | TRBV25-1 | CASTQGPQETQYF | TGTGCCAGCACCCAGGGGCCCCAAGAGACCCAGTACTTC
TRBD1 | TRBJ2-7 | . | TRBV7-7 | CASSTDRGEEQYF | TGTGCTAGCAGCACGGACAGGGGGGAGGAGCAGTACTTC
TRBD1 | TRBJ1-4 | . | TRBV4-2 | CASSALGQGGKNEKLFF | TGTGCCAGCAGCGCCCTGGGACAGGGTGGAAAGAATGAAAAACTGTTTTTT
TRBD1 | TRBJ2-7 | . | TRBV10-1 | CASSDPGQGFYEQYF | TGCGCCAGCAGTGACCCGGGACAGGGGTTCTACGAGCAGTACTTC
. | TRBJ2-1 | . | TRBV7-7 | CASSLSLRENEQFF | TGTGCTAGCAGCTTAAGTCTAAGGGAGAATGAGCAGTTCTTC
TRBD1 | TRBJ1-5 | once | TRBV5-6 | CASSLRQGYLNQPQHF | TGTGCCAGCAGCCTCAGACAGGGATACCTTAATCAGCCCCAGCATTTT
. | TRBJ1-6 | . | TRBV6-4 | CASRAGQGQPLHF | TGTGCCAGCAGGGCCGGGCAGGGCCAACCCCTCCACTTT
. | TRBJ1-1 | few | TRBV2 | CASLFGGSTDTEAFF | TGTGCCAGCCTATTCGGAGGGAGTACCGACACTGAAGCTTTCTTT
TRBD1 | TRBJ2-5 | . | TRBV2 | CASSFGTGEETQYF | TGTGCCAGCAGTTTCGGGACAGGAGAGGAGACCCAGTACTTC
. | TRBJ2-2 | . | TRBV5-1 | CASSPDTPNTGELFF | TGCGCCAGCAGCCCGGACACCCCGAACACCGGGGAGCTGTTTTTT
. | TRBJ2-7 | . | TRBV10-2 | CASSLTTYEQYF | TGCGCCAGCAGTCTAACCACCTACGAGCAGTACTTC
TRBD2 | TRBJ2-7 | . | TRBV5-1 | CASSLRKTSGTYEQYF | TGCGCCAGCAGCTTAAGGAAGACTAGCGGGACCTACGAGCAGTACTTC
. | TRBJ2-3 | . | TRBV9 | CASSVRASQGDTQYF | TGTGCCAGCAGCGTAAGGGCTAGCCAAGGCGATACGCAGTATTTT
TRBD2 | TRBJ2-3 | few | TRBV2 | CASRVEGSGSQYF | TGTGCCAGCCGGGTGGAGGGTAGCGGGTCCCAGTATTTT
TRBD2 | TRBJ2-2 | few | TRBV5-1 | CASSPAGDTGELFF | TGCGCCAGCAGCCCGGCGGGGGACACCGGGGAGCTGTTTTTT
TRBD1 | TRBJ2-3 | few | TRBV2 | CASSETGQGTDTQYF | TGTGCCAGCAGTGAAACGGGACAGGGCACAGATACGCAGTATTTT